The present entry profiles one TCR beta chain with its context. Its antigen is currently unknown. Germline CDR1 reads SEHNR; CDR2 reads FQNEAQ (reference sequence). V gave up 5 bases and J gave up 7 bases, with 5 bases separating them. The CDR3 has 11 residues. This entry is derived from a study of shared clonotypes between healthy human individuals. The overall study: Donors had three CD4 naive, three CD4 memory, two CD8 naive and one CD8 memory plate apiece. Regarding the study as a whole: Memory subsets generally showed lower estimated richness than naive subsets. In a handful of donors, about 5% of naive CD4 clonotypes appeared in common. Clonotype sharing among donors, it was expected, would be affected by sequencing depth.

The protocol was immunoSEQ multiplex PCR, while the TCRdb copy is restricted to in-frame clones and leaves out a portion. The table includes about 2 million clones, less than 95% detected once. Only CD45RO-negative cells positively selected for CCR7 counted as naive CD8 cells, so terminally differentiated effector memory CD45RA+ cells were excluded. This chain uses TRBV7-9 with TRBJ1-4; no definite D call. The clonotype originates from a man younger than 30 in good health. Sample: naive CD8+ T cells sorted from blood. The CDR3: CASSGREKLFF. DNA of the CDR3: TGTGCCAGCAGCGGGCGTGAAAAACTGTTTTTT.